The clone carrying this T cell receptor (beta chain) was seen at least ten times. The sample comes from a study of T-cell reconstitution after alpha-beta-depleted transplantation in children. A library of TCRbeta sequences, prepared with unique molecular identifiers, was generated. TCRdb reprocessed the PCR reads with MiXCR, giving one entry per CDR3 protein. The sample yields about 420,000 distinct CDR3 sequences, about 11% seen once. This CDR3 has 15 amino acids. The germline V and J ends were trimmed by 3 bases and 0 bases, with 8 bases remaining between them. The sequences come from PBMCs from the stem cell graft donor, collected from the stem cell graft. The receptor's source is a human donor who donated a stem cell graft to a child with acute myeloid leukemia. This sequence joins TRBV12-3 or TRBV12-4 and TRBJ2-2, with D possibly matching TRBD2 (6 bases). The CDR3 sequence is CASSLRGPNTGELFF. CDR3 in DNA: TGTGCCAGCAGTTTGCGGGGACCGAACACCGGGGAGCTGTTTTTT.